This T cell receptor (beta chain) was captured in a study of CD8 T cells in ankylosing spondylitis. TCRdb fed the 5' RACE reads into MiXCR, producing one record per CDR3 protein. The sample lists around 180,000 distinct CDR3 sequences, 15% to 20% occurring once. V was trimmed by 0 bases and J by 4 bases, leaving 7 bases between them. The CDR3 is 13 amino acids. Germline CDR1 and CDR2: SGHRS and YFSETQ. This clonotype appeared many times. Its target is not known. Study-wide results and caveats: The clones that were linked to disease were reported to be significantly enriched in matched synovial fluid samples from ankylosing spondylitis patients.

The chain employs TRBV5-1 and TRBJ1-1; D is unresolved. The receptor comes from a male donor under 30 with ankylosing spondylitis or in good health (not recorded which). Input material: blood, either unsorted or a sorted T cell fraction (not recorded which). The CDR3 DNA sequence: TGCGCCAGCAGCTTGGCCGGGGTCACTGAAGCTTTCTTT. Its protein is CASSLAGVTEAFF. Looking up the rest from reference TRBV5-1 and TRBJ1-1 gives the full variable domain: KAGVTQTPRYLIKTRGQQVTLSCSPISGHRSVSWYQQTPGQGLQFLFEYFSETQRNKGNFPGRFSGRQFSNSRSEMNVSTLELGDSALYLCASSLAGVTEAFFGQGTRLTVV.